This T cell receptor (beta chain) came from a study of blood T cells in healthy people across ages. Findings and limits, study-wide: Versus aged donors, long-lived donors had higher diversity and more naive CD4+ cells.

Extractions gave at least 6 micrograms of total RNA per sample. With respect to this clonotype: Its antigen is not known.

The CDR3 loop spans 13 amino acids. Germline CDR1 reads DFQATT; CDR2 reads SNEGSKA (reference sequence). V was pared by 4 bases and J by 6 bases, with 14 bases between. Using a J-beta primer mix together with a sample-barcoded 5' primer, a second PCR was run for about 7 to 12 cycles. TCRdb fed the 5' RACE reads into MiXCR, producing one record per CDR3 protein. The data contain hundreds of thousands of distinct CDR3 sequences, over 20% of them singletons. The rearrangement links TRBV20-1 to TRBJ2-3, with D maybe TRBD2 (5 bases). The receptor's source is a man between 65 and 85 years old in good health. Sequences were obtained from blood. In DNA form, the CDR3 reads TGCAGTGCTACCTCGGACTCGAGGGATACGCAGTATTTT. It translates to CSATSDSRDTQYF.